Listed below are T cell receptor beta chains from one sample, sequenced in a study of OX40 agonist ivuxolimab in advanced cancers. Some clones are missing from TCRdb's copy, which holds only in-frame ones; the method was immunoSEQ multiplex PCR. The sample holds about 100,000 clones, around 93% seen once. Material: CD4+ or CD8+ T cells sorted from blood, obtained in a trial of the OX40 agonist ivuxolimab. The receptors were sampled from an adult with an advanced solid tumor such as melanoma, head and neck, liver or kidney cancer. The CDR3 runs from the conserved cysteine through the conserved F or W. The order of the fields is J gene, V gene, D gene, clone size, CDR3 protein, CDR3 DNA. D genes are given only for firm matches. Some rows have no size entry. The others give once, few or many, or a class for an expanded clone.

>TRBJ2-7|TRBV6-5|NA|once
CASSTQGLEQYF
TGTGCCAGCAGCACACAAGGGCTCGAGCAGTACTTC
>TRBJ1-1|TRBV7-3|NA|NA
CASSPAGPPISEAFF
TGTGCCAGCAGCCCGGCGGGCCCCCCGATCTCAGAAGCTTTCTTT
>TRBJ2-2|TRBV5-1|TRBD1|NA
CASSLEGQVAGELFF
TGCGCCAGCAGCTTGGAGGGACAGGTGGCCGGGGAGCTGTTTTTT
>TRBJ1-2|TRBV30|NA|NA
CAWRGRDYGYTF
TGTGCCTGGAGGGGCAGGGACTATGGCTACACCTTC
>TRBJ2-5|TRBV19|TRBD2|few
CASNHRAGEAETQYF
TGTGCCTCTAATCATCGAGCGGGGGAGGCAGAGACCCAGTACTTC
>TRBJ2-1|TRBV30|NA|NA
CAWTGSAGTSFF
TGTGCCTGGACTGGATCGGCCGGGACGTCGTTCTTC
>TRBJ1-5|TRBV6-1|NA|NA
CASHRGAGNQPQHF
TGTGCCAGCCATAGGGGGGCCGGCAATCAGCCCCAGCATTTT
>TRBJ2-7|TRBV29-1|NA|NA
CSVPISFPTYEQYF
TGCAGCGTCCCCATCTCATTTCCAACCTACGAGCAGTACTTC
>TRBJ1-6|TRBV19|NA|NA
CASRSRDRGSYNSPLHF
TGTGCCAGTAGGAGCCGGGACCGAGGCTCCTATAATTCACCCCTCCACTTT
>TRBJ2-4|TRBV11-3|NA|NA
CASSWAGAVDIQYF
TGTGCCAGCAGCTGGGCAGGGGCGGTGGACATTCAGTACTTC
>TRBJ1-1|TRBV25-1|NA|NA
CASSGRASSVAEAFF
TGTGCCAGCAGTGGCCGGGCCTCAAGCGTCGCTGAAGCTTTCTTT
>TRBJ1-1|TRBV2|NA|NA
CASGLKWVNTEAFF
TGTGCCAGCGGGCTAAAATGGGTGAACACTGAAGCTTTCTTT
>TRBJ1-1|TRBV5-1|TRBD1|NA
CASSPWDSANTEAFF
TGCGCCAGCAGCCCATGGGACAGCGCTAACACTGAAGCTTTCTTT
>TRBJ2-1|TRBV5-1|TRBD2|NA
CASNDASGSYNEQFF
TGCGCCAGTAATGATGCTAGCGGCTCCTACAATGAGCAGTTCTTC
>TRBJ1-4|TRBV19|NA|NA
CASRPGLVREKLFF
TGTGCCAGTAGGCCGGGCCTGGTCCGTGAAAAACTGTTTTTT
>TRBJ2-2|TRBV7-3|NA|NA
CASSMGQNTGELFF
TGTGCCAGCAGCATGGGACAGAACACCGGGGAGCTGTTTTTT
>TRBJ1-3|TRBV19|NA|NA
CASSTIGHGGGNTIYF
TGTGCCAGTAGTACAATAGGCCACGGCGGGGGAAACACCATATATTTT
>TRBJ2-1|TRBV5-1|NA|NA
CASTPRPLVYNEQFF
TGCGCCAGCACCCCCAGGCCACTCGTCTACAATGAGCAGTTCTTC
>TRBJ1-4|TRBV7-8|NA|NA
CASSLGGSNEKLFF
TGTGCCAGCAGTCTCGGGGGTTCAAATGAAAAACTGTTTTTT
>TRBJ2-1|TRBV10-3|TRBD2|NA
CAISESLSGKNNEQFF
TGTGCCATCAGTGAGTCGTTAAGCGGGAAAAACAATGAGCAGTTCTTC
>TRBJ1-1|TRBV7-2|TRBD1|NA
CASSKNRGGTEAFF
TGTGCCAGCAGCAAGAACAGGGGAGGGACTGAAGCTTTCTTT
>TRBJ2-1|TRBV7-3|NA|NA
CASSLTGQEQFF
TGTGCCAGCAGCTTAACGGGCCAGGAGCAGTTCTTC
>TRBJ2-7|TRBV5-1|TRBD1|NA
CASSHGQGAYEQYF
TGCGCCAGCAGCCACGGACAGGGGGCCTACGAGCAGTACTTC
>TRBJ2-7|TRBV7-6|TRBD1|NA
CASSQGTDYEQYF
TGTGCCAGCAGCCAAGGGACAGATTACGAGCAGTACTTC
>TRBJ1-6|TRBV30|TRBD1|NA
CAWRGQGSPLHF
TGTGCCTGGAGGGGACAGGGATCACCCCTCCACTTT
>TRBJ2-5|TRBV6-9|NA|once
CASRAETQYF
TGTGCCAGCAGGGCGGAGACCCAGTACTTC
>TRBJ2-4|TRBV18|TRBD1|NA
CASSPDRGDIQYF
TGTGCCAGCTCACCGGACAGGGGAGACATTCAGTACTTC
>TRBJ2-2|TRBV30|NA|NA
CALQAFGELFF
TGTGCCTTGCAGGCTTTCGGGGAGCTGTTTTTT
>TRBJ2-7|TRBV7-3|NA|NA
CASSSGGAGAYEQYF
TGTGCCAGCAGCTCTGGGGGCGCGGGAGCCTACGAGCAGTACTTC
>TRBJ1-1|TRBV18|NA|NA
CASSPRSGDMNTEAFF
TGTGCCAGCTCACCACGGTCAGGCGACATGAACACTGAAGCTTTCTTT
>TRBJ2-7|TRBV2|TRBD1|NA
CASRKTGLYEQYF
TGTGCCAGCAGAAAGACAGGGCTTTACGAGCAGTACTTC
>TRBJ2-1|TRBV10-3|TRBD2|NA
CAISESTSSGGRLYNEQFF
TGTGCCATCAGTGAGTCGACGTCTAGCGGGGGTCGCCTTTACAATGAGCAGTTCTTC
>TRBJ2-7|TRBV5-8|NA|NA
CASSFWTGVEVTEQYF
TGTGCCAGCAGCTTCTGGACCGGGGTAGAGGTTACCGAGCAGTACTTC
>TRBJ2-2|TRBV29-1|NA|NA
CSVLGAGELFF
TGCAGCGTTCTAGGGGCCGGGGAGCTGTTTTTT
>TRBJ2-3|TRBV10-3|TRBD2|NA
CAISGSGGGTDTQYF
TGTGCCATCAGTGGCAGCGGGGGAGGCACAGATACGCAGTATTTT
>TRBJ1-5|TRBV30|NA|NA
CAWSVDRSQPQHF
TGTGCCTGGAGTGTAGACCGGAGTCAGCCCCAGCATTTT
>TRBJ1-1|TRBV6-5|NA|NA
CASSQQEVNTEAFF
TGTGCCAGCAGTCAACAGGAGGTGAACACTGAAGCTTTCTTT
>TRBJ2-3|TRBV19|NA|NA
CATSKGDTDTQYF
TGTGCCACCTCCAAAGGGGATACAGATACGCAGTATTTT
>TRBJ2-7|TRBV11-2|NA|NA
CASSLTGDPYEQYF
TGTGCCAGCAGCTTAACGGGGGACCCCTACGAGCAGTACTTC
>TRBJ2-7|TRBV6-1|TRBD2|NA
CASSPGTSPNEQYF
TGTGCCAGCAGCCCCGGGACTAGCCCTAACGAGCAGTACTTC